This T cell receptor (beta chain) was captured by sequencing in a study of long-term antiretroviral therapy in people with HIV. Survey-level resolution applied to immunoSEQ assay v3.0. The protocol was immunoSEQ multiplex PCR, while the TCRdb copy is restricted to in-frame clones and leaves out a portion. The sample consists of around 24,000 clones, about four fifths of them appearing once. This specimen was unsorted PBMCs, taken 0.4 years after starting antiretroviral therapy. This TCR was recovered from a man aged 50-60 years with HIV.

CDR3 region: CSARDIDGYTF. CDR3 DNA sequence: TGCAGTGCTAGGGACATCGACGGCTACACCTTC. The chain employs TRBV20-1 and TRBJ1-2; weak D call: TRBD1 (5 bases). CDR3 length: 11 amino acids. V lost 3 bases and J lost 8, with 10 bases in between. Germline V gene data show CDR1 as DFQATT and CDR2 as SNEGSKA (reference sequence).